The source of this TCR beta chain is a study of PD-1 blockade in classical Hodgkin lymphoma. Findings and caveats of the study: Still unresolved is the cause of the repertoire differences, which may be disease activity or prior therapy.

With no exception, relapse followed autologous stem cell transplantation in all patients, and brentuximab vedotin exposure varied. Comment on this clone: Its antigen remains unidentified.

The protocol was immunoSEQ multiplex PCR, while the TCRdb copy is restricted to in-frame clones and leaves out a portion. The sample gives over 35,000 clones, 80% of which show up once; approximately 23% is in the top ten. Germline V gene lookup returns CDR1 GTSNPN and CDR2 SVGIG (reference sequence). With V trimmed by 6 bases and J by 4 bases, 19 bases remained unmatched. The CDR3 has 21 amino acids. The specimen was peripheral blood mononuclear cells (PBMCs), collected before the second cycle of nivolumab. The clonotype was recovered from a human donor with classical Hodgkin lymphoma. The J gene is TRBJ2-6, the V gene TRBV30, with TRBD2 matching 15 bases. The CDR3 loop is CACRPRPGLAGGSLGANVLTF. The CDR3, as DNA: TGTGCCTGTAGGCCGAGACCGGGACTAGCGGGAGGCTCTTTGGGGGCCAACGTCCTGACTTTC.